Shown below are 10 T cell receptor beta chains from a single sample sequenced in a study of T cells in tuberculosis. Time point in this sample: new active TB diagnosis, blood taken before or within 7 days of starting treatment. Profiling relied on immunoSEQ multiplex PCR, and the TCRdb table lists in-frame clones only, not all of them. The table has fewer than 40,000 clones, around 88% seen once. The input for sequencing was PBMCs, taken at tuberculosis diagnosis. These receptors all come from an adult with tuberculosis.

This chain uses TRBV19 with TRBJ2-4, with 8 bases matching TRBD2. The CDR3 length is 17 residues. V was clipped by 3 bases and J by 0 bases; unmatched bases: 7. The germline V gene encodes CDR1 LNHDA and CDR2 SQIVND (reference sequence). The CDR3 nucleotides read TGTGCCAGTAGTATGGCAGCGGGGGCTCTAGCCAAAAACATTCAGTACTTC. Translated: CASSMAAGALAKNIQYF.

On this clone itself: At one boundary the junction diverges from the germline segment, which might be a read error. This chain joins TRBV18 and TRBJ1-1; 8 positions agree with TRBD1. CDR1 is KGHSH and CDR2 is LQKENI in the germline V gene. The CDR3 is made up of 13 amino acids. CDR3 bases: TGTGCCAGCTCACCACCTACGACAGGGGACATGGACTTT. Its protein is CASSPPTTGDMDF.

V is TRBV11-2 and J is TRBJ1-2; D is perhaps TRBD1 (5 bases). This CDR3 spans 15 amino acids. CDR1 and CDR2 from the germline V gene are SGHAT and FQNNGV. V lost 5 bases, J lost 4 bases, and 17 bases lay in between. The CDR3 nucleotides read TGTGCCAGCAGCCCACAGGAATCTAGGGGCTATGGCTACACCTTC. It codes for CASSPQESRGYGYTF. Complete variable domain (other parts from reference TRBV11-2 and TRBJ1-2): EAGVAQSPRYKIIEKRQSVAFWCNPISGHATLYWYQQILGQGPKLLIQFQNNGVVDDSQLPKDRFSAERLKGVDSTLKIQPAKLEDSAVYLCASSPQESRGYGYTFGSGTRLTVV.

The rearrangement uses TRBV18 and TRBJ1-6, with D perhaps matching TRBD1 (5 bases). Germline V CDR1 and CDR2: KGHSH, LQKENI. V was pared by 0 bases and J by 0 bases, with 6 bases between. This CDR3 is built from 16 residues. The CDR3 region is CASSPPGGSYNSPLHF. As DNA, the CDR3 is TGTGCCAGCTCACCACCCGGGGGCTCCTATAATTCACCCCTCCACTTT.

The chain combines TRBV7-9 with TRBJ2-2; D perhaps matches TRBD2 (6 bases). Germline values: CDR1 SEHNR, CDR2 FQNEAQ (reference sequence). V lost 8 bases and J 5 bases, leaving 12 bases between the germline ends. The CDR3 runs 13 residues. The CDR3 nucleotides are TGTGCCAGCCTCTCGGGAGCAACCGGGGAGCTGTTTTTT. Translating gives CASLSGATGELFF.

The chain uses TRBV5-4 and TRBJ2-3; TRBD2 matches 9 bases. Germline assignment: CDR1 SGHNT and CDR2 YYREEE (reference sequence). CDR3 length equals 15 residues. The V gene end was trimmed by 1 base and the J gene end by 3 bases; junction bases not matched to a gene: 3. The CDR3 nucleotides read TGTGCCAGCAGCTTGCCGCGGGAGGGAACAGATACGCAGTATTTT. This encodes CASSLPREGTDTQYF. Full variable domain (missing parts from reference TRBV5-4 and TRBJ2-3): ETGVTQSPTHLIKTRGQQVTLRCSSQSGHNTVSWYQQALGQGPQFIFQYYREEENGRGNFPPRFSGLQFPNYSSELNVNALELDDSALYLCASSLPREGTDTQYFGPGTRLTVL.

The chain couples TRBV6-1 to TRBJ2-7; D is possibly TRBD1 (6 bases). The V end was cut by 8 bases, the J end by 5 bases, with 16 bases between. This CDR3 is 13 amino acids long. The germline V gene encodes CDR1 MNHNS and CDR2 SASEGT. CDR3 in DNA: TGTGCCAGCGTACAGGGTGTAATCGACGAGCAGTACTTC. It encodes CASVQGVIDEQYF.

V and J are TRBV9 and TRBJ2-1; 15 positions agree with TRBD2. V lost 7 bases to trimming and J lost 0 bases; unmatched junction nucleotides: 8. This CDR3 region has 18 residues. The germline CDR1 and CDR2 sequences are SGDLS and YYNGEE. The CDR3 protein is CASDAGTSGRSSYNEQFF. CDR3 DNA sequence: TGTGCCAGCGACGCCGGGACTAGCGGGAGGAGCTCCTACAATGAGCAGTTCTTC.

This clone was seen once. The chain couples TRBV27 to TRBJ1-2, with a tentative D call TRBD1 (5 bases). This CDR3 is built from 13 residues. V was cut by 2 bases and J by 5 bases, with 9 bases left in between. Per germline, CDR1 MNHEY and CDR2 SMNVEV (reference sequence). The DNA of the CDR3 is TGTGCCAGCAGTTTAGGGGCCGGTTATGGCTACACCTTC. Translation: CASSLGAGYGYTF.

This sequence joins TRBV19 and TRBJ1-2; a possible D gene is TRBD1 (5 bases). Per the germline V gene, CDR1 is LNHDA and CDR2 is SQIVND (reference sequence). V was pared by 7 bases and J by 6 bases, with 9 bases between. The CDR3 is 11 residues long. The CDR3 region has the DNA TGTGCCAGTAATCCAGGGAATGGCTACACCTTC. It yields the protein CASNPGNGYTF.